This T cell receptor (beta chain) was observed in a study of cytomegalovirus exposure and HLA in healthy donors. Overall study findings and caveats: In vitro checks showed that three CMV-associated chains really do target CMV antigens. The study put roughly 160 TCR beta chains on its list as cytomegalovirus-associated. In an earlier analysis, about 87% or about 30%: the productive usage of most TCR beta V segments.

Per germline, CDR1 MRHNA and CDR2 SNTAGT. The CDR3 is made up of 15 amino acids. The ends lost 3 bases at V and 3 bases at J; junction bases unmatched: 6. The PCR was carried out with 60 Vbeta primers and 13 Jbeta primers. Sequenced by immunoSEQ multiplex PCR; TCRdb stores in-frame clones only, minus some. This repertoire includes 30,000 to 40,000 clones. Comment on this clone: Its specificity is unknown.

The specimen sequenced was PBMCs. The V and J genes are TRBV6-4 and TRBJ2-3; 7 bases fit TRBD2. The sequence was obtained from a man in his forties in good health and CMV-seropositive. The CDR3 coding sequence is TGTGCCAGCAGTGAGGGTAGCGGGCCTACAGATACGCAGTATTTT. Its translation is CASSEGSGPTDTQYF.